This T cell receptor beta chain is drawn from a study of blood T cell repertoires in COVID-19. The protocol was immunoSEQ multiplex PCR, while the TCRdb copy is restricted to in-frame clones and leaves out a portion. The table includes fewer than 200,000 clones, around 81% detected once. CDR3 size: 13 residues. V was clipped by 7 bases and J by 5 bases; unmatched bases: 4. CDR1 and CDR2 (germline): MNHEY, SVGAGI. The sequencing input was peripheral blood. The sequence was collected from a woman aged 80 or over with COVID-19, enrolled during active disease. V is TRBV6-5 and J is TRBJ1-4; 7 bases line up with TRBD1. The CDR3 here is CASKGQLNEKLFF. Written as DNA, the CDR3 is TGTGCCAGCAAGGGACAGCTCAATGAAAAACTGTTTTTT.